The 13 T cell receptor beta chains below come from one sample, sequenced in a study of tissue T cells after allogeneic stem cell transplantation. Adult allogeneic hematopoietic cell transplant recipients with steroid-refractory graft-versus-host disease were prospectively enrolled for research autopsy. Produced via immunoSEQ multiplex PCR; TCRdb's table is partial and in-frame only. The sample consists of thousands of clones, about 61% of them appearing once. Sequences were derived from descending colon tissue, sampled at autopsy. Receptor source: a male patient of 60 years or more with steroid-refractory graft-versus-host disease after an allogeneic stem cell transplant. T cells may partly derive from the graft donor.

This rearrangement joins TRBV9 to TRBJ2-5; D gene unclear. This CDR3 has 14 residues. The V gene's germline CDR1 is SGDLS and CDR2 YYNGEE. V was trimmed by 4 bases and J by 5 bases, leaving 15 bases between them. CDR3 in DNA: TGTGCCAGCAGCCCTCGCACGGTTGGGGAGACCCAGTACTTC. Translating gives CASSPRTVGETQYF.

By share, this clone counts as medium-sized (0.01 to 0.1%). The gene calls are TRBV12-3 or TRBV12-4 and TRBJ1-1, with TRBD1 identical over 8 bases. Trimming at V came to 6 bases and at J to 1 base, leaving 1 base not matched to a gene. CDR3 length equals 13 residues. CDR3 region: CASRGQANTEAFF. The CDR3 DNA is TGTGCCAGCAGGGGACAGGCGAACACTGAAGCTTTCTTT.

The chain uses TRBV11-1 and TRBJ1-2; 7 bases are shared with TRBD1. This CDR3 comprises 18 residues. Germline assignment: CDR1 SGHAT and CDR2 FQDESV (reference sequence). V dropped 0 bases and J dropped 1; count of bases not matched to a gene: 11. CDR3 DNA: TGTGCCAGCAGCTTAGCGACCGGGACAGCGGCTAATAACTATGGCTACACCTTC. This encodes CASSLATGTAANNYGYTF.

The chain combines TRBV10-3 with TRBJ1-4, with D possibly being TRBD1 (5 bases). V was cut by 6 bases and J by 7 bases, with 15 bases left in between. Germline-derived CDR1 and CDR2 are ENHRY and SYGVKD. The CDR3 runs to 14 residues. The CDR3 region is CAIRSGAASEKLFF. Here the CDR3 DNA reads TGTGCCATCAGGTCCGGGGCCGCGAGTGAAAAACTGTTTTTT.

The rearrangement uses TRBV7-2 and TRBJ2-1; 13 bases fit TRBD2. Losses at the gene ends were 1 base for V and 4 bases for J; bases not matched to a gene: 1. The germline gives CDR1 SGHTA, CDR2 FQGNSA. This CDR3 spans 16 amino acids. CDR3 bases: TGTGCCAGCAGCTTAGGGACTAGCGGGGGATACAATGAGCAGTTCTTC. It encodes CASSLGTSGGYNEQFF.

This rearrangement joins TRBV9 to TRBJ2-5; TRBD2 aligns across 12 bases. Germline loops: CDR1 SGDLS, CDR2 YYNGEE. V shed 4 bases and J 4 bases; nucleotides not matched to a gene: 20. The CDR3 length is 20 residues. The CDR3 is CASSPAGERELAGGLETQYF. The CDR3, as DNA: TGTGCCAGCAGCCCAGCGGGGGAGAGAGAACTAGCGGGGGGTCTAGAGACCCAGTACTTC.

The gene calls are TRBV25-1 and TRBJ2-7; D is undetermined. This CDR3 has 13 amino acids. V was trimmed by 4 bases and J by 3 bases, leaving 10 bases between them. Germline V CDR1 and CDR2: MGHDK, SYGVNS. Here the CDR3 DNA reads TGTGCCAGCAGTGCGGCGCCAGTCTACGAGCAGTACTTC. Translation: CASSAAPVYEQYF.

V and J are TRBV6-5 and TRBJ2-7; 7 positions agree with TRBD1. The V segment lost 0 bases and the J segment 2 bases; nucleotides outside the gene matches: 1. This CDR3 has 14 amino acids. Per germline, CDR1 MNHEY and CDR2 SVGAGI. CDR3 bases: TGTGCCAGCAGTTACTCGACAGGGCCCTACGAGCAGTACTTC. It is translated as CASSYSTGPYEQYF.

This clone was observed a few times. The chain employs TRBV11-2 and TRBJ2-7, with 8 bases identical to TRBD2. Germline loops: CDR1 SGHAT, CDR2 FQNNGV. V lost 2 bases, J lost 6 bases, and 6 bases stayed unmatched. The CDR3 sequence is 14 residues long. DNA of the CDR3: TGTGCCAGCAGCTTAAGGCGGGGGGCAGGCGAGCAGTACTTC. Translating it yields CASSLRRGAGEQYF. The complete variable domain, with remaining parts taken from reference TRBV11-2 and TRBJ2-7, reads EAGVAQSPRYKIIEKRQSVAFWCNPISGHATLYWYQQILGQGPKLLIQFQNNGVVDDSQLPKDRFSAERLKGVDSTLKIQPAKLEDSAVYLCASSLRRGAGEQYFGPGTRLTVT.

The chain employs TRBV5-5 and TRBJ2-1, with D hard to call. The CDR3 spans 13 residues. V was cut by 3 bases and J by 9 bases, with 13 bases left in between. Germline CDR1 reads SGHKS; CDR2 reads YYEKEE (reference sequence). CDR3 nucleotides: TGTGCCAGCAGCTATTATACGGGTTTTGAGCAGTTCTTC. Its protein product is CASSYYTGFEQFF.

The gene calls are TRBV5-6 and TRBJ1-2; a weak D match, TRBD1 (6 bases). The CDR3 spans 13 residues. V shed 0 bases and J shed 4 bases, with 7 bases lying between them. Germline CDR1 SGHDT, CDR2 YYEEEE. CDR3 region: CASSLGTAYGYTF. CDR3 bases: TGTGCCAGCAGCTTGGGGACAGCCTATGGCTACACCTTC.

The V gene is TRBV20-1, the J gene TRBJ1-2; the D is unclear. The germline V gene encodes CDR1 DFQATT and CDR2 SNEGSKA (reference sequence). The CDR3 is made up of 10 amino acids. V was pared by 1 base and J by 7 bases, with 4 bases between. Here the CDR3 DNA reads TGCAGTGCTAGAGCTGGTGGCTACACCTTC. This gives the protein CSARAGGYTF.

A single count supports this clone. The chain employs TRBV3-1 (or the pseudogene TRBV3-2) and TRBJ1-6; possibly TRBD1 for D (5 bases). The CDR3 covers 15 residues. From germline, CDR1 is LGHDT and CDR2 YNNKEL (reference sequence). V shed 4 bases and J shed 1 base, with 8 bases lying between them. The CDR3 DNA reads TGTGCCAGCAGCCGGGGGGGATCCTATAATTCACCCCTCCACTTT. Its translation: CASSRGGSYNSPLHF.